These T cell receptor beta chains were read from a single sample in a study of response to subunit inactivated influenza vaccine. TCRdb reprocessed the RT-PCR reads via MiXCR and lists one record per CDR3 protein. The repertoire holds around 570,000 distinct CDR3 sequences, with around 8% as singletons. Sample: PBMCs from blood, taken roughly 24 months after vaccination. Receptors were obtained from a man aged 50 to 69 who received an inactivated influenza vaccine. Both conserved end residues are part of each CDR3. D genes are given only for firm matches.

TRBV4-2	.	TRBJ1-4	CASSQDRLAAMREKLFF
TRBV7-3	TRBD2	TRBJ2-3	CASSLTGRGTQYF
TRBV7-9	TRBD1	TRBJ1-3	CASTRDRGSNTIYF
TRBV4-2	.	TRBJ2-5	CASSQATAQETQYF
TRBV2	TRBD1	TRBJ1-2	CASTPGGASNYGYTF
TRBV5-1	.	TRBJ2-1	CASSSSTSNEQFF
TRBV6-1	.	TRBJ2-2	CASSELVNTGELFF
TRBV6-5	TRBD1	TRBJ1-5	CASSYSNIRGRNQPQHF
TRBV7-2	TRBD1	TRBJ1-5	CASSLATGGHQPQHF
TRBV7-2	TRBD2	TRBJ2-7	CASSLSAASGVYEQYF
TRBV15	TRBD1	TRBJ2-2	CATSRNGQGLTGELFF
TRBV7-8	.	TRBJ2-2	CASTRQQRNTGELFF
TRBV18	TRBD2	TRBJ2-1	CASSPFAGGLNEQFF
TRBV29-1	.	TRBJ2-1	CSVGGGRKHYNEQFF
TRBV5-1	.	TRBJ2-7	CASSLVWGPTYEQYF
TRBV12-3/TRBV12-4	.	TRBJ1-5	CASSLRSPNQPQHF
TRBV4-3	.	TRBJ1-4	CASSQGGRYNEKLFF
TRBV5-4	TRBD1	TRBJ2-7	CASSLASRGLYEQYF
TRBV29-1	.	TRBJ2-7	CSVAVSGLGEQYF
TRBV5-1	.	TRBJ2-5	CASSLNGGREETQYF
TRBV7-2	TRBD1	TRBJ1-1	CASSSQGGEAFF
TRBV5-1	TRBD1	TRBJ2-2	CASSAGQVANTGELFF
TRBV20-1	.	TRBJ1-2	CSVHDYGYTF
TRBV4-3	.	TRBJ2-1	CASSSDWAWNEQFF
TRBV5-1	.	TRBJ2-5	CASSLVGLEGYQETQYF
TRBV20-1	TRBD2	TRBJ2-1	CSAPTSGGANYNEQFF
TRBV7-2	.	TRBJ2-7	CASSSGTFSSYEQYF
TRBV20-1	.	TRBJ2-3	CSAGLVEGLLTDTQYF
TRBV30	TRBD2	TRBJ2-5	CAWTKGLAAQETQYF
TRBV7-2	.	TRBJ2-1	CASSLVLVDEQFF
TRBV20-1	.	TRBJ2-7	CSAKSGYEQYF
TRBV4-3	.	TRBJ1-1	CASSPASYDSKAFF
TRBV20-1	.	TRBJ1-1	CSASTAANTEAFF
TRBV3-1	TRBD1	TRBJ1-6	CASSRDRRSPLHF
TRBV6-2/TRBV6-3	TRBD2	TRBJ2-1	CASSYISGGRNEQFF
TRBV3-1	.	TRBJ2-2	CASSQSLGFGELFF
TRBV4-1	.	TRBJ2-3	CASSQQTRRTDTQYF
TRBV9	.	TRBJ2-7	CASSVVDKSHEQYF
TRBV4-1	TRBD2	TRBJ2-5	CASSQSWIAGTETQYF
TRBV12-3/TRBV12-4	TRBD1	TRBJ2-5	CASSQGDSQETQYF
TRBV6-2/TRBV6-3	.	TRBJ2-7	CASSPGQNEQYF
TRBV20-1	.	TRBJ2-7	CSGGTSYEQYF
TRBV20-1	.	TRBJ2-7	CSASPGDLDNEQYF
TRBV5-6	.	TRBJ1-2	CASLKDSIMDYGYTF
TRBV20-1	.	TRBJ2-1	CSASFRMNEQFF
TRBV29-1	TRBD2	TRBJ2-1	CSVEDPSGLAGNYYNEQFF
TRBV4-3	TRBD1	TRBJ2-1	CASSQDFRGRPNEQFF
TRBV12-3/TRBV12-4	TRBD1	TRBJ2-3	CASSPYRGRSTDTQYF
TRBV15	.	TRBJ2-3	CATSRTLGGGMDTQYF
TRBV18	.	TRBJ2-2	CASSPYGRVESGELFF
TRBV25-1	.	TRBJ1-1	CAATRKPRPDHGTEAFF
TRBV12-3/TRBV12-4	TRBD2	TRBJ2-2	CASSLDVTSSGELFF
TRBV6-5	TRBD1	TRBJ2-7	CASSYKGRGRYEQYF